Following are 8 T cell receptor beta chains from one sample sequenced in a study of CD8+CD57+ T cells in acquired aplastic anemia. Only patients with CD8+CD57+ cell expansion on flow cytometry were chosen for sequencing. CDR3 and TCR beta VDJ profiling relied on genomic DNA as the template. TCRdb independently ran MiXCR on the reads; one entry per CDR3 protein. In the table there are more than 150,000 distinct CDR3 sequences, 45% to 60% of which are singletons. Sequencing input: sorted CD4+, CD8+, or CD8+CD57+ T cells (not recorded which) from PBMCs. The receptor source for this set is a human donor with aplastic anemia.

This clonotype was seen ten or more times. The genes are TRBV20-1 and TRBJ2-5, with D possibly being TRBD1 (6 bases). Trimming pared 6 bases from V and 4 bases from J, leaving 15 bases between. This CDR3 is 13 amino acids long. Germline V lookup: CDR1 DFQATT, CDR2 SNEGSKA (reference sequence). The DNA of the CDR3 is TGCAGTGCCTACAGGGTAGGTCGAGAGACCCAGTACTTC. It translates to CSAYRVGRETQYF.

This clonotype was counted a single time. CDR3 sequence: CSVARGPNEKLFF. As DNA, the CDR3 is TGCAGCGTTGCAAGGGGCCCGAATGAAAAACTGTTTTTT. V is TRBV29-1 and J is TRBJ1-4, with D perhaps TRBD1 (5 bases). Germline CDR1 reads SQVTM; CDR2 reads ANQGSEA. V lost 4 bases and J lost 5, with 11 bases in between. The CDR3 covers 13 residues.

The J gene is TRBJ2-7, the V gene TRBV9; D call uncertain. The length of the CDR3 is 14 residues. V was clipped by 4 bases and J by 6 bases, with 17 bases between them. Germline V gene sequence: CDR1 SGDLS, CDR2 YYNGEE. The CDR3 is CASSPPPGPGEQYF. In DNA, the CDR3 is TGTGCCAGCAGCCCCCCCCCCGGGCCTGGCGAGCAGTACTTC.

This clonotype was detected once. V is TRBV7-2 and J is TRBJ1-1; 7 bases agree with TRBD1. Trimming took 1 base from V and 5 from J; bases not matched to a gene: 7. This CDR3 is 15 amino acids long. Germline CDR1 and CDR2: SGHTA and FQGNSA. The CDR3 DNA follows: TGTGCCAGCAGCTTAGTAACAGGGGAAGGGACTGAAGCTTTCTTT. Translation gives CASSLVTGEGTEAFF.

The gene calls are TRBV20-1 and TRBJ2-7; D unresolved. Trimming stripped 6 bases from V and 0 bases from J, with 9 bases between. The CDR3 contains 12 residues. The germline V gene encodes CDR1 DFQATT and CDR2 SNEGSKA (reference sequence). CDR3 amino acids: CSARQSSYEQYF. In DNA, the CDR3 is TGCAGTGCAAGGCAGAGCTCCTACGAGCAGTACTTC.

This clonotype showed up just once. The V call is TRBV29-1, the J call TRBJ2-5; D is unresolved. Trimming pared 8 bases from V and 5 bases from J, leaving 12 bases between. Germline V gives CDR1 SQVTM, CDR2 ANQGSEA. The CDR3 totals 11 residues. The CDR3 coding sequence is TGCAGCTTGGGCTACGGGGAGACCCAGTACTTC. Protein: CSLGYGETQYF.

The chain joins TRBV7-8 to TRBJ2-1; no firm D call. Per germline, CDR1 SGHVS and CDR2 FQNEAQ. This CDR3 is 13 amino acids long. V was clipped by 1 base and J by 13 bases, with 14 bases between them. CDR3 nucleotides: TGTGCCAGCAGCTTAGTGCATCAAGAGACCCAGTTCTTC. This gives the protein CASSLVHQETQFF.

The chain employs TRBV28 and TRBJ1-6, with 8 bases aligning to TRBD1. Germline V lookup: CDR1 MDHEN, CDR2 SYDVKM. V trimming: 3 bases; J trimming: 8 bases; junction bases outside the gene matches: 6. CDR3 size: 15 residues. CDR3: CASSFQGAGDSPLHF. The CDR3 DNA is TGTGCCAGCAGTTTTCAGGGGGCTGGGGATTCACCCCTCCACTTT.